The 10 T cell receptor beta chains below were found in one sample sequenced in a study of OX40 agonist ivuxolimab in advanced cancers. Data came from immunoSEQ multiplex PCR; TCRdb stores just in-frame clones and leaves some out. The data contain roughly 100,000 clones, about four fifths of them singletons. Sample: CD4+ or CD8+ T cells sorted from blood, taken in a trial of the OX40 agonist ivuxolimab. Every receptor here comes from an adult with an advanced solid tumor such as melanoma, head and neck, liver or kidney cancer.

V and J are TRBV4-1 and TRBJ2-2, with D tentatively TRBD2 (5 bases). V was clipped by 1 base and J by 5 bases, with 8 bases between them. CDR1 is MGHRA and CDR2 is YSYEKL in the germline V gene. CDR3 length: 14 amino acids. The CDR3 sequence: CASSQGGETGELFF. Here the CDR3 DNA reads TGCGCCAGCAGCCAAGGGGGAGAGACCGGGGAGCTGTTTTTT.

In its sample, this clone was seen a few times. This chain links TRBV30 with TRBJ1-2; D not resolved. The CDR3 covers 12 residues. CDR1 GTSNPN and CDR2 SVGIG come from the germline V gene (reference sequence). V dropped 2 bases and J dropped 8 bases, with 12 bases sitting between them. This CDR3 is CAWSPTLRGYTF. The CDR3, as DNA: TGTGCCTGGAGTCCCACCCTCAGGGGCTACACCTTC. The variable domain in full, with the rest retrieved from reference TRBV30 and TRBJ1-2, is SQTIHQWPATLVQPVGSPLSLECTVEGTSNPNLYWYRQAAGRGLQLLFYSVGIGQISSEVPQNLSASRPQDRQFILSSKKLLLSDSGFYLCAWSPTLRGYTFGSGTRLTVV.

V and J are TRBV19 and TRBJ2-1; either TRBD1 or TRBD2 may supply D (5 bases each). Between the trimmed V and J ends, which lost 5 bases and 8 bases, there was a span of 22 bases. The CDR3 is 16 amino acids. Germline loops: CDR1 LNHDA, CDR2 SQIVND (reference sequence). CDR3 region: CASSLAGTDLVYEQFF. The CDR3 DNA is TGTGCCAGTAGTTTGGCTGGGACCGACCTCGTCTATGAGCAGTTCTTC.

This clone has only a few counts. This rearrangement joins TRBV2 to TRBJ2-4; a weak D match, TRBD1 (5 bases). CDR1 is SNHLY and CDR2 is FYNNEI in the germline V gene. Trimming left V 5 bases short and J 0 bases short, with 8 bases between. The CDR3 has 14 residues. CDR3 sequence (DNA): TGTGCCAGCAGTCAACAGGTAGCCAAAAACATTCAGTACTTC. It specifies CASSQQVAKNIQYF.

The chain links TRBV5-1 to TRBJ2-6; D is uncertain. The CDR3 spans 23 residues. Per the germline V gene, CDR1 is SGHRS and CDR2 is YFSETQ. The V end was cut by 0 bases, the J end by 0 bases, with 28 bases between. CDR3 in DNA: TGCGCCAGCAGCTTGGAATCTTTTCGGGCAGCTGCAAACCCAAGCTCTGGGGCCAACGTCCTGACTTTC. It is translated as CASSLESFRAAANPSSGANVLTF.

V is TRBV6-1 and J is TRBJ1-2; D is uncertain. This CDR3 is built from 12 residues. Between the trimmed V and J ends, which lost 6 bases and 8 bases, there was a span of 13 bases. Germline V CDR1 and CDR2: MNHNS, SASEGT. The CDR3 DNA is TGTGCCAGCAGCTCCCGCGGCAGGGGCTACACCTTC. It yields the protein CASSSRGRGYTF.

The rearrangement uses TRBV7-8 and TRBJ1-2; no clear D gene. Looked up from germline, CDR1 is SGHVS and CDR2 is FQNEAQ. The CDR3 spans 14 residues. V was clipped by 5 bases and J by 8 bases, with 18 bases between them. The CDR3 DNA reads TGTGCCAGCAGCCCCCGCGGGCGGGCGCCGGGCTACACCTTC. This sequence encodes CASSPRGRAPGYTF. Variable domain in full (rest from reference TRBV7-8 and TRBJ1-2): GAGVSQSPRYKVAKRGQDVALRCDPISGHVSLFWYQQALGQGPEFLTYFQNEAQLDKSGLPSDRFFAERPEGSVSTLKIQRTQQEDSAVYLCASSPRGRAPGYTFGSGTRLTVV.

The table lists this clone with a few counts. V and J are TRBV9 and TRBJ2-1; D possibly corresponds to TRBD2 (6 bases). The germline CDR1 and CDR2 sequences are SGDLS and YYNGEE. The ends were cut back, 4 bases at V and 4 bases at J, with 18 bases in the middle. The CDR3 has 16 residues. CDR3 in amino acids: CASSFRGTQGYNEQFF. CDR3 DNA sequence: TGTGCCAGCAGCTTTCGCGGGACCCAAGGTTACAATGAGCAGTTCTTC.

This chain connects TRBV6-1 to TRBJ1-5; the D is unclear. Germline assignment: CDR1 MNHNS and CDR2 SASEGT. Between the trimmed V and J ends, which lost 3 bases and 7 bases, there was a span of 10 bases. The CDR3 sequence is 13 residues long. CDR3 loop: CASSDSRGQPQHF. CDR3 DNA sequence: TGTGCCAGCAGTGACTCCAGAGGGCAGCCCCAGCATTTT.

This chain joins TRBV7-2 and TRBJ2-2; D is unresolved. Trimming took off 3 bases at V and 6 bases at J, with 8 bases between the two ends. CDR3 size: 13 residues. Germline V gene lookup returns CDR1 SGHTA and CDR2 FQGNSA. The DNA for the CDR3 is TGTGCCAGCAGCTTTCCGGGCCCCGGGGAGCTGTTTTTT. Translated: CASSFPGPGELFF.